The 15 T cell receptor beta chains below all came from one sample that was sequenced in a study of response to subunit inactivated influenza vaccine. TCRdb re-called the RT-PCR reads through MiXCR, storing one row per CDR3 protein. The sample has about 570,000 distinct CDR3 sequences; approximately 11% are singletons. The sample was also linked to a second study, of T cells expressing NK-cell markers. That study reports: Template switching by 5'RACE with UMIs generated the TCR beta cDNA.

Specimen: PBMCs from blood, collected on the day of vaccination. The source of these receptors is a middle-aged man who received an inactivated influenza vaccine.

This clonotype occurred a few times. The chain joins TRBV13 to TRBJ2-5, with D possibly TRBD1 on 6 matching bases. The CDR3 sequence is 16 residues long. The ends were cut back, 0 bases at V and 2 bases at J, with 13 bases in the middle. Germline CDR1 and CDR2: PRHDT and FYEKMQ (reference sequence). CDR3 residues: CASSLGGASSQETQYF. The CDR3 DNA reads as TGTGCCAGCAGCTTAGGGGGGGCCTCGAGTCAAGAGACCCAGTACTTC.

The genes are TRBV27 and TRBJ2-7; 9 bases agree with TRBD1. CDR1 is MNHEY and CDR2 is SMNVEV in the germline V gene (reference sequence). Trimming at V came to 3 bases and at J to 1 base, leaving 4 bases not matched to a gene. CDR3 length: 15 amino acids. The CDR3, as DNA: TGTGCCAGCAGTTTCGGACAGGGGATTTCCTACGAGCAGTACTTC. It encodes CASSFGQGISYEQYF.

V usage is TRBV5-1 and J usage is TRBJ2-4, with 7 bases matching TRBD1. The J segment lost 0 bases and the V segment lost 4 bases, leaving 7 bases of the junction unmatched. This CDR3 spans 16 amino acids. Germline lookup yields CDR1 SGHRS and CDR2 YFSETQ. The chain's CDR3 is CASSVGQALAKNIQYF. The CDR3 DNA sequence: TGCGCCAGCAGCGTCGGACAGGCTCTAGCCAAAAACATTCAGTACTTC.

This clonotype was counted a few times. The V and J genes are TRBV5-1 and TRBJ1-5, with 7 positions matching TRBD1. The J segment lost 0 bases and the V segment lost 4 bases, leaving 4 bases of the junction unmatched. CDR1 and CDR2 from the germline V gene are SGHRS and YFSETQ. CDR3 length: 15 amino acids. The CDR3 is CASSETGHSNQPQHF. The CDR3 DNA reads TGCGCCAGCAGCGAGACAGGGCATAGCAATCAGCCCCAGCATTTT.

V usage is TRBV14 and J usage is TRBJ2-3, with a weak D call TRBD2 (5 bases). Per germline, CDR1 SGHDN and CDR2 FVKESK. The germline V and J ends were trimmed by 4 bases and 4 bases, with 24 bases remaining between them. The CDR3 covers 18 residues. The CDR3 sequence is CASSLIPGTSGFPDTQYF. CDR3 DNA: TGTGCCAGCAGCCTCATACCGGGAACTAGTGGTTTCCCAGATACGCAGTATTTT.

The rearrangement joins TRBV7-2 to TRBJ2-2, with D possibly TRBD2 on 5 matching bases. CDR3 size: 17 residues. Germline assignment: CDR1 SGHTA and CDR2 FQGNSA. V lost 2 bases to trimming and J lost 7 bases, with 20 bases between them. The CDR3 loop is CASSLRRREGSNGELFF. DNA of the CDR3: TGTGCCAGCAGCTTAAGAAGGAGAGAGGGTTCGAACGGGGAGCTGTTTTTT.

This clonotype was seen repeatedly, ten times or more. The rearrangement joins TRBV7-4 to TRBJ2-1; 14 nucleotides line up with TRBD2. V was pared by 0 bases and J by 2 bases, with 15 bases of the junction left unmatched. The CDR3 spans 22 residues. Germline CDR1 SGHVT, CDR2 SQSDAQ. The CDR3 DNA follows: TGTGCCAGCAGCTTAGCCACTTTAGGCGGGACTAGCGGGAGAAGGCCCTACAATGAGCAGTTCTTC. Translating gives CASSLATLGGTSGRRPYNEQFF. The full variable domain, rest sourced from reference TRBV7-4 and TRBJ2-1, is GAGVSQSPRYKVAKRGRDVALRCDSISGHVTLYWYRQTLGQGSEVLTYSQSDAQRDKSGRPSGRFSAERPERSVSTLKIQRTEQGDSAVYLCASSLATLGGTSGRRPYNEQFFGPGTRLTVL.

This clonotype was counted between two and nine times. V usage is TRBV20-1 and J usage is TRBJ2-7; possibly TRBD1 for D (6 bases). CDR1 and CDR2 (germline): DFQATT, SNEGSKA (reference sequence). Between the trimmed V and J ends, which lost 4 bases and 5 bases, there was a span of 15 bases. The CDR3 spans 13 residues. The CDR3 region has the DNA TGCAGTGCTACCAGGGGTGGGGGTAACGAGCAGTACTTC. This sequence encodes CSATRGGGNEQYF.

This rearrangement joins TRBV7-2 to TRBJ2-1; D is uncertain. Trimming removed 9 bases at V and 8 bases at J, with 20 bases between. In germline, CDR1 is SGHTA, CDR2 FQGNSA. The CDR3 sequence is 14 residues long. This CDR3 is CASQLRAVGDEQFF. CDR3 DNA: TGTGCCAGTCAACTCCGGGCCGTCGGAGATGAGCAGTTCTTC.

This clonotype was detected a few times. This chain joins TRBV4-3 and TRBJ2-5; tentatively, D is TRBD1 (6 bases). The CDR3 consists of 14 residues. Germline V gene sequence: CDR1 LGHNA, CDR2 YSLEER. Trimming cost V 8 bases and J 5 bases, with 18 bases left between them. The CDR3 DNA reads as TGCGCCAGCTCCAAAAACGCAGGGGCGGAGACCCAGTACTTC. Translated: CASSKNAGAETQYF.

This chain links TRBV6-2 or TRBV6-3 with TRBJ2-1; D not certain. V was shortened by 3 bases and J by 3 bases, with 6 bases between the two germline ends. The CDR3 spans 13 residues. Germline loops: CDR1 MNHEY, CDR2 SVGEGT. The CDR3 DNA is TGTGCCAGCAGTTATGGGTTCTACAATGAGCAGTTCTTC. Amino acid sequence: CASSYGFYNEQFF.

This clonotype has a handful of counts. This sequence joins TRBV27 and TRBJ2-7, with 12 bases lining up with TRBD2. The junction had 8 bases not matched to a gene; V was cut back by 5 bases and J by 3 bases. This CDR3 has 16 amino acids. The germline gives CDR1 MNHEY, CDR2 SMNVEV (reference sequence). As DNA, the CDR3 is TGTGCCAGCAGTCCAGGACTAGCGGGGAGAATCTACGAGCAGTACTTC. Translated, it gives CASSPGLAGRIYEQYF.

The V and J genes are TRBV20-1 and TRBJ2-3, with D unclear. The CDR3 has 12 amino acids. The V end was cut by 6 bases, the J end by 3 bases, with 10 bases between. Germline V gene data show CDR1 as DFQATT and CDR2 as SNEGSKA (reference sequence). The CDR3 here is CSAPGPTDTQYF. CDR3 sequence (DNA): TGCAGTGCCCCCGGCCCTACAGATACGCAGTATTTT.

The V and J genes are TRBV18 and TRBJ1-4; unclear D gene. The CDR3 totals 14 residues. V lost 3 bases to trimming and J lost 6 bases, with 11 bases between them. Germline assignment: CDR1 KGHSH and CDR2 LQKENI. As DNA, the CDR3 is TGTGCCAGCTCACCTCAGCGGAATTATGAAAAACTGTTTTTT. It specifies CASSPQRNYEKLFF.

This clonotype came up many times. The V gene is TRBV7-9, the J gene TRBJ2-5; a weak D match, TRBD2 (6 bases). CDR1 is SEHNR and CDR2 is FQNEAQ in the germline V gene (reference sequence). V shed 5 bases and J shed 7 bases, with 17 bases lying between them. This CDR3 contains 14 residues. The CDR3 here is CASSPRGGAVTQYF. In nucleotides, the CDR3 is TGTGCCAGCAGCCCTCGGGGCGGGGCGGTGACCCAGTACTTC.